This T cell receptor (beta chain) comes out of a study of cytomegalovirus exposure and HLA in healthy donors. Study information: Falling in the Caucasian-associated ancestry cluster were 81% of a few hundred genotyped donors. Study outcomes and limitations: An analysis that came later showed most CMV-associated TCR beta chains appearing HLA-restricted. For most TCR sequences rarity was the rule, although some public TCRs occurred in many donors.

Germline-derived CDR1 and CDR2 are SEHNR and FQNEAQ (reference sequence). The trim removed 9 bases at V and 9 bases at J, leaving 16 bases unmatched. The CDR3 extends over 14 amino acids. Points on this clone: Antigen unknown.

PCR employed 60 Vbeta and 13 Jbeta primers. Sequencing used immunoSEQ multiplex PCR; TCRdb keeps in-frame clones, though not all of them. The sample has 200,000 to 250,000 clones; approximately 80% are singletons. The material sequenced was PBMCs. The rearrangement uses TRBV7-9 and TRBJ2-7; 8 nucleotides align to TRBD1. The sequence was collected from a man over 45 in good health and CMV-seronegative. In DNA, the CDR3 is TGTGCCAGTCAAAACCAGGGGGCGCCCACTCGGCAGTACTTC. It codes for CASQNQGAPTRQYF.